This entry features one T cell receptor (beta chain) sequence. The specificity of this receptor is unknown. Base quality data are lacking; no much larger clone is found one base away. CDR1 and CDR2, per the germline V gene, are SQVTM and ANQGSEA. Cut back by 1 base and 2 bases, the V and J ends lie 15 bases apart. Its CDR3 holds 15 amino acids, cysteine through phenylalanine. CDR3 DNA is the only sequence kept; it has 45 bases, read in frame from the first base. The data stem from a study of T-cell reconstitution after alpha-beta-depleted transplantation in children listed by TCRdb under 2016. About the full investigation: T-cell immune reconstitution after TCRalphabeta/CD19-depleted allogeneic hematopoietic cell transplantation in children was quantitatively tracked in the study by means of TCR repertoire profiling.

Libraries were built with PCR. The listed sequencing device is Illumina HiSeq 2500. TCR libraries were prepared with molecular barcoding, using unique molecular identifiers to normalize TCRbeta repertoire quantification. TCRdb reran the public reads through fastp at Q25 and MiXCR, keeping productive beta chains. Identical CDR3 protein sequences are pooled into one entry, listed with their most common genes and DNA. The sample data list 500,000 to 600,000 distinct CDR3 sequences, and around 18% of these were observed just once. The ten largest clonotypes hold about 3.1% of the sample. Recombination linked TRBV29-1 to TRBJ2-7; matching of 6 bases hints at TRBD2 as the D gene. The specimen comprised PBMCs from the stem cell graft donor, sampled from the stem cell graft. This sequence was found in a human donor who donated a stem cell graft to a child with acute lymphoblastic leukemia. The CDR3 here reads CSVEVFGGAAYEQYF. The sequenced DNA: TGCAGCGTTGAAGTCTTTGGCGGGGCCGCCTACGAGCAGTACTTC.